This TCR beta chain was sequenced in a study of CD8 T cells in Susac syndrome (dated by TCRdb to between 2019 and 2020). In the study overall: Among the sequenced Susac syndrome patients, more than five had clinically active disease and under 10 were in clinical remission. At the time of blood withdrawal, Susac syndrome patients were either therapy-naive, taking corticosteroids (with some also receiving IVIg), or on IVIg alone. Whether CD8+ T cell activation and differentiation in Susac syndrome was antigen driven was tested using repertoire sequencing. CD8+ T cell repertoire clonality was compared between approximately 12 healthy donors, approximately 14 Susac syndrome patients and 15 multiple sclerosis patients. Broad study findings and their caveats: Susac syndrome CD8+ repertoires showed clonal expansion, highest in CD8+ TEMRA cells and greater in clinically active than remitting patients. The study acknowledged that relatively few individuals were included in the TCR sequencing and HLA analysis. Over 15 Susac-specific public clones were identified in the total CD8+ repertoire, and about 5 Susac-specific public clones were identified in the CD8+ TEMRA repertoire.

CDR1 is given as MDHEN and CDR2 as SYDVKM, both from the germline V gene. Trimming takes 2 bases from V and 3 bases from J, and the germline ends sit 11 bases apart. The CDR3 covers 15 residues, taking in both the cysteine and the phenylalanine. Only the CDR3 DNA is retained, 45 bases long and in frame from the first base. RNA was extracted using the RNeasy kit, and roughly 0.5 to 1 microgram was reverse transcribed with random hexamers. TCR beta CDR3 regions were amplified with the immunoSEQ multiplex PCR assay covering 54 Vbeta and 13 Jbeta segments. PCR amplification bias was corrected by using a synthetic template baseline for primer optimization and computational correction. In the source study's methods: Reads were assigned to V, D and J genes according to IMGT and analyzed in immunoSEQ Analyzer, with only productive sequences retained. Clonality was calculated as one minus the Shannon entropy normalized by log2 of the number of productive unique sequences. For each patient and control, public and private clones were evaluated among the 100 most prevalent clones. Clones were defined as Susac-specific when absent from the healthy and MS cohorts, from about 970 published viral clones and from other ImmuneACCESS disease sequences. The public reads were reanalyzed by TCRdb: fastp trimming at Q25, MiXCR alignment, in-frame beta chains only. Each CDR3 protein gets just one entry, which takes the most common genes and DNA from the rows behind it. None of the V and J calls come from the authors' own analysis; TCRdb made them. Present in this sample are some 75,000 distinct CDR3 sequences, 80% to 95% of which were seen just once. Clones ranked in the top ten supply around 0.45% of the sample.

The count of this clonotype is one. Its antigen remains unidentified. No base quality information exists; no much larger clone differs at one position. A read on its own is weak evidence. Peripheral blood CD8+ and CD4+ T cells from healthy donors, Susac syndrome patients and multiple sclerosis patients were profiled using high-throughput TCR beta sequencing. Recently defined diagnostic criteria for definite or probable disease were met by the Susac syndrome patients. CD8+ TEMRA cells were enriched by FACS, while bulk CD8+ and CD4+ T cells were purified by magnetic negative isolation. Blood was collected in EDTA tubes and processed within 24 hours, with PBMCs isolated through density gradient centrifugation. PBMCs intended for TCR sequencing were cryopreserved in liquid nitrogen and thawed later in a water bath at 37 degrees C. The sorted or isolated CD4+, CD8+ and CD8+ TEMRA cells reached a purity of at least 90%.

The receptor's source is a human donor with Susac syndrome. What was sequenced was CD8+ T cells from PBMCs. The chain joins TRBV28 to TRBJ1-5, with TRBD1 perhaps the D gene, on 6 matching bases. The CDR3 in this case is CASSLGQRFNQPQHF. The DNA is TGTGCCAGCAGTTTAGGACAGAGGTTCAATCAGCCCCAGCATTTT.